The entry below gives a single T cell receptor (beta chain) sequence along with its context. The CDR3 extends over 12 amino acids. The germline V and J ends were trimmed by 3 bases and 5 bases, with 7 bases remaining between them. Germline loops: CDR1 LNHDA, CDR2 SQIVND (reference sequence). This sample is part of a study of control samples from healthy donors and cancer patients. Assay: immunoSEQ multiplex PCR; the TCRdb copy retains only in-frame clones and omits some. The table includes approximately 120,000 clones, more than 70% detected once. The sequenced material came from blood. The chain links TRBV19 to TRBJ1-2; TRBD1 is a possible D gene (5 bases). The source of this sequence is a man aged 60-69 years in good health. The CDR3 nucleotides are TGTGCCAGTAGTATGGGGGGATATGGCTACACCTTC. Protein: CASSMGGYGYTF.